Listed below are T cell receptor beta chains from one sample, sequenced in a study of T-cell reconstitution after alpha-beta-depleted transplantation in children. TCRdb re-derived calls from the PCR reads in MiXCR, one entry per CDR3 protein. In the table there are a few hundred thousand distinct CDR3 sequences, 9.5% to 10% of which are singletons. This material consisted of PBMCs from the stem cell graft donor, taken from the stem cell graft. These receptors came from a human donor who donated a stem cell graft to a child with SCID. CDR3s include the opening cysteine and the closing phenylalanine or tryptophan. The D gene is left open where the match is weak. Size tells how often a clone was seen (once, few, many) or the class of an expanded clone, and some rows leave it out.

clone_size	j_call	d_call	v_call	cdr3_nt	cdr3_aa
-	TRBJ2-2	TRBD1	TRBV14	TGTGCCAGCAGACAGGGACAGACCCAGGCCGGGGAGCTGTTTTTT	CASRQGQTQAGELFF
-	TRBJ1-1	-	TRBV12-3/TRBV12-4	TGTGCCAGCAGTTTTTCCCCCTACAGTGAAGCTTTCTTT	CASSFSPYSEAFF
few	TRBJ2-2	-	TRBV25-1	TGTGCCAGCAGGGGACCAAACACCGGGGAGCTGTTTTTT	CASRGPNTGELFF
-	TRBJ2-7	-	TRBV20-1	TGCAGTGCTAGAGGGCGGGGTTCGCTAGAGGAGCAGTACTTC	CSARGRGSLEEQYF
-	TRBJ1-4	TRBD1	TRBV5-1	TGCGCCAGCAGCGTGGTGGGACAGAGAAATGAAAAACTGTTTTTT	CASSVVGQRNEKLFF
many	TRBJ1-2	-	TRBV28	TGTGCCAGCAGTCCCCCCAGGGGCTATGGCTACACCTTC	CASSPPRGYGYTF
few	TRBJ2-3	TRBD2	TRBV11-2	TGTGCCAGCAGCTTAGATGGGCGGGGGGGCACAGATACGCAGTATTTT	CASSLDGRGGTDTQYF
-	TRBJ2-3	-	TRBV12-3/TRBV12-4	TGTGCCAGCAATGCTTTCGGCGGGGCAGATACGCAGTATTTT	CASNAFGGADTQYF
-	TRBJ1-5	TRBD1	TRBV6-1	TGTGCCAGCAGCCTACTGGGACAGAGTAATCAGCCCCAGCATTTT	CASSLLGQSNQPQHF
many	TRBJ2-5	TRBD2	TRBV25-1	TGTGCCAGCAGAGGTAGCGGGGGAAGCCAAGAGACCCAGTACTTC	CASRGSGGSQETQYF
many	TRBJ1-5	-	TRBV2	TGTGCCAGCAGTGGGGACACCACGCGGCCCCAGCATTTT	CASSGDTTRPQHF
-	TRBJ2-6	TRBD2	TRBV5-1	TGCGCCAGCAGCTTGGGTAGCGGGGAAAGCTCTGGGGCCAACGTCCTGACTTTC	CASSLGSGESSGANVLTF
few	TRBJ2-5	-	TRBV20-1	TGCAGTGCTAGAGAACCGGGACTTCGGGAGACCCAGTACTTC	CSAREPGLRETQYF
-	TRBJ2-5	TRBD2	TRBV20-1	TGCAGTGCGGGGACTAGGAACTTC	CSAGTRNF
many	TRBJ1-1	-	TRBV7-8	TGTGCCAGCAGCTCGATCAAAAACAGGAACACTGAAGCTTTCTTT	CASSSIKNRNTEAFF
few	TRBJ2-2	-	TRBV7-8	TGTGCCAGCAGCTTAGGAGGTTTCGGGGAGCTGTTTTTT	CASSLGGFGELFF
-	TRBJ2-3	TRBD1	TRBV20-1	TGCAGTGCTAGAGAAGGGACAGGGGGCGCCGTTCGCACAGATACGCAGTATTTT	CSAREGTGGAVRTDTQYF